This is a list of T cell receptor beta chains from one sample in a study of blood T cell repertoires in COVID-19. The repertoire was sequenced with immunoSEQ multiplex PCR; TCRdb's copy has only in-frame clones and lacks some. This repertoire shows about 90,000 clones, over 80% found once; its top ten account for under 7.5%. The specimen sequenced was peripheral blood. The receptors were gathered from a woman aged 60 to 75 with active COVID-19. The CDR3 runs from the conserved cysteine through the conserved F or W. The D gene is left open where the match is weak. Some rows mark clone size as missing; the rest say once, few, many or name a class of expanded clone.

TGTGCCAGCAGAAATAGGGGCGAGCAGTACTTC	CASRNRGEQYF	-	-	TRBV28	TRBJ2-7
TGTGCCAGTGCCCCCTCTCTAGCTTCCTACGAGCAGTACTTC	CASAPSLASYEQYF	-	-	TRBV28	TRBJ2-7
TGTGCCAGCAGCTTGGCCTGGGCCTCGGATGGCTACACCTTC	CASSLAWASDGYTF	-	-	TRBV5-5	TRBJ1-2
TGTGCCAGCAGTGAGACAGACACTAACTATGGCTACACCTTC	CASSETDTNYGYTF	few	-	TRBV2	TRBJ1-2
TGTGCCAGCTCCCAAGGGGCTAACGCCGGGGAGCTGTTTTTT	CASSQGANAGELFF	-	-	TRBV18	TRBJ2-2
TGTGCCAGCCGCCCTAGCGGACAAGAGACCCAGTACTTC	CASRPSGQETQYF	-	TRBD2	TRBV28	TRBJ2-5
TGTGCCAGCGTATTTATGAACACTGAAGCTTTCTTT	CASVFMNTEAFF	-	-	TRBV19	TRBJ1-1
TGTGCCAGTAGTATAAGTGACAGGGGATATGAGCAGTTCTTC	CASSISDRGYEQFF	-	TRBD1	TRBV19	TRBJ2-1
TGTGCCAGCAGCTTAGGCCTAGCCCTCTACGAGCAGTACTTC	CASSLGLALYEQYF	-	-	TRBV7-2	TRBJ2-7
TGCGCCAGCAGCCTGACAGGGGGCTTCATCGGGGAGCTGTTTTTT	CASSLTGGFIGELFF	once	TRBD1	TRBV4-3	TRBJ2-2
TGTGCCACCAGTGAAGACACAAACAATGAGCAGTTCTTC	CATSEDTNNEQFF	many	-	TRBV24-1	TRBJ2-1
TGCAGCGTCGAGGGAGGATTCACTGAAGCTTTCTTT	CSVEGGFTEAFF	-	-	TRBV29-1	TRBJ1-1
TGTGCCAGCAGCTTAGACAACACTAGCGGGACACGGACCCAGTACTTC	CASSLDNTSGTRTQYF	-	TRBD2	TRBV11-3	TRBJ2-5
TGTGCCAGCATTCGGGACAAGAACACTGAAGCTTTCTTT	CASIRDKNTEAFF	-	-	TRBV28	TRBJ1-1
TGTGCCAGTAGTAAGCGCGGGGGGCTAAGCACAGATACGCAGTATTTT	CASSKRGGLSTDTQYF	-	TRBD2	TRBV19	TRBJ2-3
TGTGCCAGCAGCCGACTGCACACAGGGAATTCGTCCGGAAACACCATATATTTT	CASSRLHTGNSSGNTIYF	-	-	TRBV11-3	TRBJ1-3
TGTGCCAGCAGCTTGTCGGGACTAACTTCCTACGAGCAGTACTTC	CASSLSGLTSYEQYF	-	TRBD2	TRBV5-4	TRBJ2-7
TGTGCCAGCAGCTGGGAGGATCAGCCCCAGCATTTT	CASSWEDQPQHF	few	-	TRBV5-4	TRBJ1-5
TGTGCCAGCAGTCTGGACAGGGGGCATTCTAATGAAAAACTGTTTTTT	CASSLDRGHSNEKLFF	-	TRBD1	TRBV2	TRBJ1-4
TGTGCCAGCAGTCAGGGGGCGGACTATGGCTACACCTTC	CASSQGADYGYTF	-	TRBD1	TRBV6-5	TRBJ1-2
TGTGCCAGCAGCTTAAAGTATCAGGGGAGATCCTATAATTCACCCCTCCACTTT	CASSLKYQGRSYNSPLHF	once	-	TRBV7-2	TRBJ1-6
TGTGCCAGCACCCGAGACAATAACTATGGCTACACCTTC	CASTRDNNYGYTF	few	-	TRBV9	TRBJ1-2
TGTGCCAGCAGTGATAGGCGGTACGAGCAGTACTTC	CASSDRRYEQYF	-	-	TRBV2	TRBJ2-7
TGTGCCAGCAGTGACCCGGGACTCGAAAGCTCCTACGAGCAGTACTTC	CASSDPGLESSYEQYF	once	-	TRBV28	TRBJ2-7
TGTGCCATCAGTGCGGGACAGCAGAATCAGCCCCAGCATTTT	CAISAGQQNQPQHF	-	TRBD1	TRBV10-3	TRBJ1-5
TGTGCCAGTAGTATACAGGGGAATTCACCCCTCCACTTT	CASSIQGNSPLHF	-	-	TRBV19	TRBJ1-6
TGTGCCAGCAGCCAAGCTGGGGCCTTCTTCAATGAGCAGTTCTTC	CASSQAGAFFNEQFF	-	-	TRBV14	TRBJ2-1
TGCGCCAGCAGCCAAGATCGCACAGGGAATAATTCACCCCTCCACTTT	CASSQDRTGNNSPLHF	once	-	TRBV4-3	TRBJ1-6
TGTGCCAGCAGCCCCGCCCCCGGGGGGGTCGGTGAGCAGTTCTTC	CASSPAPGGVGEQFF	-	TRBD2	TRBV2	TRBJ2-1